This passage covers 24 T cell receptor beta chains from one sample sequenced in a study of identical twins (dated by TCRdb to 2016 to 2017). Library preparation was by 5' RACE. Data came from an Illumina HiSeq 2000. The public reads were quality trimmed at Q25 with fastp and then assembled into clones with MiXCR by TCRdb, keeping productive beta chains. Each record represents a unique CDR3 protein, reported with the most common genes and DNA among its rows. The sample data list 700,000 or so distinct CDR3 sequences, and over 8.5% of these were observed just once. In total, the top ten clones hold 0.75% to 1% of the sample. This sample was shared with a second study, whose subject was yellow fever vaccine responses in identical twins.

Sequencing input: PBMCs. The receptors shown here come from a woman aged 18-29 years in good health.

This clonotype has a count of ten or more. The chain couples TRBV29-1 to TRBJ2-2; 9 nucleotides align to TRBD1. The CDR3 sequence is 14 residues long. V shed 7 bases, J shed 2 bases, and the junction held 5 bases outside the gene matches. Germline CDR1 SQVTM, CDR2 ANQGSEA. CDR3 coding DNA: TGCAGCGCGCCGGGACAGGGTAACACCGGGGAGCTGTTTTTT. The encoded protein is CSAPGQGNTGELFF.

The V and J genes are TRBV7-9 and TRBJ2-2; D unresolved. Trimming stripped 3 bases from V and 6 bases from J, with 11 bases between. This CDR3 is built from 14 residues. Germline CDR1 and CDR2: SEHNR and FQNEAQ (reference sequence). The CDR3 is CASSFLLVAGELFF. In nucleotides, the CDR3 is TGTGCCAGCAGCTTCCTCCTAGTTGCCGGGGAGCTGTTTTTT.

This chain connects TRBV5-4 to TRBJ2-1; 12 nucleotides align to TRBD2. There are 20 residues in the CDR3. The germline V gene has CDR1 SGHNT and CDR2 YYREEE (reference sequence). Unmatched junction bases numbered 13, after V lost 2 bases and J lost 1 base. The CDR3, as DNA: TGTGCCAGCAGCTTTCTGGGGACTAGCGGGTTCGCCGATTCCTACAATGAGCAGTTCTTC. Translation: CASSFLGTSGFADSYNEQFF.

This clonotype was detected only a few times. This chain connects TRBV4-3 to TRBJ2-3; 8 nucleotides agree with TRBD2. CDR3 length equals 18 residues. Trimming took 1 base from V and 4 from J; bases not matched to a gene: 13. Germline CDR1 is LGHNA and CDR2 is YSLEER. The CDR3: CASSQVVAGLEDADTQYF. In nucleotides, the CDR3 is TGCGCCAGCAGCCAAGTTGTAGCGGGACTGGAGGACGCAGATACGCAGTATTTT.

In its sample, this clonotype was seen a few times. The chain employs TRBV10-3 and TRBJ2-7, with 7 positions matching TRBD2. Germline V gene sequence: CDR1 ENHRY, CDR2 SYGVKD. The CDR3 consists of 13 residues. V lost 8 bases to trimming and J lost 0 bases; unmatched junction nucleotides: 4. The CDR3 is CAILAESSYEQYF. In DNA form, the CDR3 reads TGTGCCATCCTAGCGGAGAGCTCCTACGAGCAGTACTTC.

This clonotype was detected ten times or more. V and J are TRBV10-3 and TRBJ2-2; D might be TRBD1 or TRBD2, each matching 5 bases. The CDR3 extends over 15 amino acids. The germline V gene encodes CDR1 ENHRY and CDR2 SYGVKD. V was trimmed by 3 bases and J by 7 bases, leaving 15 bases between them. In nucleotides, the CDR3 is TGTGCCATCAGTGACCCCCGAGGGGTTGTCGGGGAGCTGTTTTTT. This translates into CAISDPRGVVGELFF.

This clonotype was seen at least ten times. V usage is TRBV5-1 and J usage is TRBJ2-3; 11 bases align to TRBD2. Germline CDR1 and CDR2: SGHRS and YFSETQ. The CDR3 consists of 18 residues. The V and J ends lost 0 bases and 8 bases, in that order; junction bases with no gene match: 14. The CDR3, as DNA: TGCGCCAGCAGCTTGGCAATTCAGACTAGCGGGACTTTCGGTACGCAGTATTTT. Amino acid sequence: CASSLAIQTSGTFGTQYF.

This clonotype was observed at least ten times. The chain joins TRBV9 to TRBJ2-3; D tentatively fits TRBD1 or TRBD2 (6 bases each). The CDR3 contains 17 residues. From germline, CDR1 is SGDLS and CDR2 YYNGEE. The V and J ends lost 0 bases and 4 bases respectively, with 18 bases between them. The DNA of the CDR3 is TGTGCCAGCAGCGTAGATCGGTACAGGGAGGTCGCAGATACGCAGTATTTT. Translation gives CASSVDRYREVADTQYF.

This clonotype was seen ten or more times. The gene calls are TRBV10-2 and TRBJ1-1, with D possibly being TRBD1 (6 bases). Germline-derived CDR1 and CDR2 are WSHSY and SAAADI. This CDR3 has 13 amino acids. Trimming stripped 10 bases from V and 0 bases from J, with 12 bases between. The CDR3 DNA sequence: TGCGCCACCGCGAGGGGGATGAACACTGAAGCTTTCTTT. As protein: CATARGMNTEAFF.

The sample holds many counts of this clonotype. CDR3 nucleotide sequence: TGTGCCAGCAGGTTAGGAACCTACAATGAGCAGTTCTTC. It encodes CASRLGTYNEQFF. The chain recombines TRBV3-1 with TRBJ2-1; unclear D gene. The CDR3 covers 13 residues. V lost 6 bases, J lost 2 bases, and 8 bases lay in between. In germline, CDR1 is LGHDT, CDR2 YNNKEL (reference sequence).

This clonotype was observed a handful of times. V gene TRBV3-1 combines with J gene TRBJ1-1, with D tentatively TRBD1 (5 bases). V was trimmed by 7 bases and J by 1 base, leaving 16 bases between them. This CDR3 has 15 amino acids. The germline V gene encodes CDR1 LGHDT and CDR2 YNNKEL (reference sequence). Here the CDR3 DNA reads TGTGCCAGCACCCGGGGGGAACCATGGAACACTGAAGCTTTCTTT. Its translation: CASTRGEPWNTEAFF.

This clonotype was detected only a few times. The rearrangement links TRBV5-1 to TRBJ2-5, with 8 nucleotides matching TRBD2. Germline-derived CDR1 and CDR2 are SGHRS and YFSETQ. V lost 2 bases and J lost 2; bases outside the gene matches: 8. The CDR3 contains 16 residues. The CDR3 spells CASSFTGLARQETQYF. The DNA of the CDR3 is TGCGCCAGCAGCTTCACCGGACTAGCACGTCAAGAGACCCAGTACTTC.

This clonotype appeared many times. J is TRBJ2-5 and V is TRBV27; D is possibly TRBD1 (8 bases). CDR1 and CDR2 from the germline V gene are MNHEY and SMNVEV (reference sequence). V was trimmed by 5 bases and J by 4 bases, leaving 17 bases between them. The CDR3 is 15 amino acids. The CDR3 spells CASSPRYRGGETQYF. The CDR3 DNA reads TGTGCCAGCAGTCCGAGGTACAGGGGGGGAGAGACCCAGTACTTC.

This clonotype has at least ten counts. The chain carries TRBV15 and TRBJ2-2, with 8 bases matching TRBD2. V lost 3 bases to trimming and J lost 5 bases; unmatched junction nucleotides: 14. The germline V gene encodes CDR1 LNHNV and CDR2 YYDKDF (reference sequence). CDR3 length equals 18 residues. The CDR3 here is CATSSPSGSGMRTGELFF. In DNA form, the CDR3 reads TGTGCCACCAGCAGCCCCTCTGGTAGCGGGATGAGGACCGGGGAGCTGTTTTTT.

The V call is TRBV25-1, the J call TRBJ2-3; D possibly corresponds to TRBD2 (6 bases). V was clipped by 1 base and J by 0 bases, with 11 bases between them. CDR3 length equals 16 residues. Germline V gene lookup returns CDR1 MGHDK and CDR2 SYGVNS. CDR3 amino acids: CASSEWGSGSTDTQYF. The CDR3 DNA follows: TGTGCCAGCAGTGAATGGGGTAGCGGTAGCACAGATACGCAGTATTTT.

V gene TRBV5-8 combines with J gene TRBJ2-1; TRBD1 agrees at 8 bases. Germline values: CDR1 SGHTS, CDR2 YDEGEE. Trimming at V came to 2 bases and at J to 8 bases, leaving 6 bases not matched to a gene. This CDR3 has 14 residues. The CDR3 sequence: CASSFLDRVDEQFF. The CDR3 DNA follows: TGTGCCAGCAGCTTTCTGGACAGGGTGGATGAGCAGTTCTTC.

This clonotype has only one observation. This chain joins TRBV7-2 and TRBJ2-7, with 8 bases lining up with TRBD1. V shed 7 bases and J 5 bases; nucleotides not matched to a gene: 7. The CDR3 is made up of 13 amino acids. Germline V gene lookup returns CDR1 SGHTA and CDR2 FQGNSA. The CDR3 loop is CASTRQGPHEQYF. The CDR3 DNA follows: TGTGCCAGCACCCGACAGGGGCCCCACGAGCAGTACTTC.

This sequence joins TRBV20-1 and TRBJ1-4; D is perhaps TRBD1 (5 bases). This CDR3 has 13 amino acids. V lost 0 bases and J lost 8, with 10 bases in between. Germline CDR1 reads DFQATT; CDR2 reads SNEGSKA (reference sequence). The CDR3 nucleotides are TGCAGTGCTAGAGAACAGGTCGAGGAAAAACTGTTTTTT. Its protein product is CSAREQVEEKLFF.

As for this clonotype: The junction and the germline gene differ at one end; a read error may be behind it. This chain connects TRBV2 to TRBJ2-5, with D unclear. CDR1 and CDR2 from the germline V gene are SNHLY and FYNNEI. CDR3 length: 18 amino acids. CDR3 in DNA: TGTGCCAGCAGCGAAGAAAGGGCCCTAAGCACTTACCAAGAGACCCAGTACTTC. This encodes CASSEERALSTYQETQYF.

In this sample, this clonotype turned up a few times. The chain combines TRBV6-1 with TRBJ2-7; perhaps TRBD1 as D (6 bases). The germline gives CDR1 MNHNS, CDR2 SASEGT. The CDR3 extends over 15 amino acids. The germline V and J ends were trimmed by 6 bases and 3 bases, with 18 bases remaining between them. CDR3 protein: CASRPGTIPFYEQYF. The CDR3 DNA reads TGTGCCAGCAGGCCCGGGACAATCCCTTTCTACGAGCAGTACTTC.

This clonotype was counted many times. The chain combines TRBV5-1 with TRBJ2-1; 10 bases are a match to TRBD2. The V gene's germline CDR1 is SGHRS and CDR2 YFSETQ. This CDR3 has 16 amino acids. V shed 0 bases and J 7 bases; nucleotides not matched to a gene: 7. CDR3 in amino acids: CASSLGSSGSLNEQFF. CDR3 sequence (DNA): TGCGCCAGCAGCTTGGGGTCTAGCGGGAGTTTGAATGAGCAGTTCTTC.

The table lists this clonotype with a few counts. V and J are TRBV6-1 and TRBJ1-6; 10 bases map to TRBD1. Germline loops: CDR1 MNHNS, CDR2 SASEGT. After removal of 4 bases from V and 10 bases from J, the junction contained 7 bases not matched to a gene. The CDR3 loop spans 15 amino acids. The CDR3, as DNA: TGTGCCAGCAGTGCGGGCCGGACAGGGGGGTCACCCCTCCACTTT. Translated: CASSAGRTGGSPLHF.

This clonotype was detected a few times. The V call is TRBV6-4, the J call TRBJ1-6, with 7 bases aligning to TRBD1. V lost 3 bases to trimming and J lost 7 bases; unmatched junction nucleotides: 6. There are 15 residues in the CDR3. In germline, CDR1 is MRHNA, CDR2 SNTAGT. The CDR3 spells CASSEWTGDNSPLHF. The CDR3 coding sequence is TGTGCCAGCAGTGAGTGGACAGGTGACAATTCACCCCTCCACTTT.

The chain links TRBV9 to TRBJ2-3; the match to TRBD1 covers 7 bases. Trimming removed 4 bases from V and 2 bases from J; junction bases left unmatched: 4. Germline lookup yields CDR1 SGDLS and CDR2 YYNGEE. The length of the CDR3 is 14 residues. DNA for the CDR3: TGTGCCAGCAGCCCGGGACAGAACACAGATACGCAGTATTTT. It is translated as CASSPGQNTDTQYF.